A selection of T cell receptor beta chains follows, all from one sample in a study of graft-versus-host responses after intestinal transplantation. Using immunoSEQ multiplex PCR, the repertoire was profiled, and TCRdb retains in-frame clones only, with some absent. Altogether roughly 50,000 clones are present, roughly nine tenths being singletons, with the ten largest covering over 4.5%. Sequencing used PBMCs, obtained nearly 670 days after intestinal transplant. These TCRs come from a human patient who received an intestinal transplant, so some T cells may come from the graft donor. Each CDR3 is given with its conserved first and last residue. The D gene is left open where the match is weak. The size entry is marked missing in some rows and otherwise reads once, few, many or a size class.

d_gene,len,j_gene,abundance,v_gene,CDR3nt,CDR3aa
TRBD2,15,TRBJ2-7,.,TRBV5-1,TGCGCCAGCAGCTTTTCGTGGCGGGGGGGCTACGAGCAGTACTTC,CASSFSWRGGYEQYF
TRBD1,15,TRBJ1-4,.,TRBV18,TGTGCCAGCTCACCACCAAACAGGGGAGGAGAAAAACTGTTTTTT,CASSPPNRGGEKLFF
TRBD2,17,TRBJ2-3,.,TRBV9,TGTGCCAGCAGCCTCAGGACTAGCGGGGACAACACAGATACGCAGTATTTT,CASSLRTSGDNTDTQYF
.,12,TRBJ1-6,once,TRBV4-1,TGCGCCAGCAGCCAAGGGGGGTCACCCCTCCACTTT,CASSQGGSPLHF
TRBD1,15,TRBJ1-4,.,TRBV11-2,TGTGCCAGCAGCCGCCGGGACAGGGTTATAGAAAAACTGTTTTTT,CASSRRDRVIEKLFF
.,16,TRBJ2-3,few,TRBV11-2,TGTGCCAGCAGCTTATACATCGGGGGAAGCACAGATACGCAGTATTTT,CASSLYIGGSTDTQYF
TRBD1,16,TRBJ1-2,.,TRBV2,TGTGCCAGCGTTCTGAGCGGACAGGCTTTTAACTATGGCTACACCTTC,CASVLSGQAFNYGYTF
TRBD2,15,TRBJ2-1,.,TRBV12-5,TGTGCTAGTGGTTACCTAGCGGGGGGCTACAATGAGCAGTTCTTC,CASGYLAGGYNEQFF
TRBD2,16,TRBJ2-5,.,TRBV9,TGTGCCAGCAGCGTAGCGGCTAGCGGGGACCAAGAGACCCAGTACTTC,CASSVAASGDQETQYF
.,15,TRBJ2-1,.,TRBV4-1,TGCGCCAGCAGCCCCGGGCCCCTAGGGGTCAATGAGCAGTTCTTC,CASSPGPLGVNEQFF
.,12,TRBJ2-2,.,TRBV9,TGTGCCAGCAGCGAGCGAAGCGGGGAGCTGTTTTTT,CASSERSGELFF
TRBD2,15,TRBJ2-1,.,TRBV9,TGTGCCAGCAGCGTAGTAGCGGGGGGGCCGAATGAGCAGTTCTTC,CASSVVAGGPNEQFF
TRBD1,14,TRBJ1-3,.,TRBV6-1,TGTGCCAGCAGTGCGGGACAGGGTGGAAACACCATATATTTT,CASSAGQGGNTIYF
TRBD1,14,TRBJ2-7,.,TRBV6-5,TGTGCCAGCAGTCCAGGACAGGGGGCGGCGACGCAGTACTTC,CASSPGQGAATQYF
.,14,TRBJ2-7,.,TRBV6-7,TGTGCCAGCAGCCTGACCAGGAATTACTACGAGCAGTACTTC,CASSLTRNYYEQYF
.,13,TRBJ2-2,.,TRBV25-1,TGTGCCAGCAGTGAATTTAACACCGGGGAGCTGTTTTTT,CASSEFNTGELFF
.,12,TRBJ2-7,.,TRBV7-9,TGTGCCAGCAGCTTAACCCCCTACGAGCAGTACTTC,CASSLTPYEQYF
TRBD2,14,TRBJ2-5,.,TRBV6-5,TGTGCCAGCAGGGAGCGGGGGGGAGAAGAGACCCAGTACTTC,CASRERGGEETQYF
.,12,TRBJ1-4,.,TRBV6-5,TGTGCCAGCAGTTACAAAGGTGGAAAACTGTTTTTT,CASSYKGGKLFF
.,10,TRBJ2-1,.,TRBV29-1,TGCAGCGTTGTCAGGGTTGAGCAGTTCTTC,CSVVRVEQFF
TRBD1,15,TRBJ1-4,.,TRBV11-3,TGTGCCAGCAGCCCTCGACAGGGAACTAATGAAAAACTGTTTTTT,CASSPRQGTNEKLFF
TRBD1,16,TRBJ1-5,once,TRBV7-2,TGTGCCAGCAGCTCGGGGACAGGGGAAGGAAGCCAGCCCCAGCATTTT,CASSSGTGEGSQPQHF
.,14,TRBJ1-2,.,TRBV6-5,TGTGCCAGCACCCGCAGTGGGCTGAACTATGGCTACACCTTC,CASTRSGLNYGYTF
.,11,TRBJ1-2,.,TRBV21-1,TGTGCCAGCAGCAAAGACAGGGGCTACACCTTC,CASSKDRGYTF
.,13,TRBJ2-3,.,TRBV5-1,TGCGCCAGCAGTAGGGAAGCCACAGATACGCAGTATTTT,CASSREATDTQYF
.,16,TRBJ2-6,.,TRBV7-2,TGTGCCAGCAGCCAAGAGGAGGGGGATGGGGCCAACGTCCTGACTTTC,CASSQEEGDGANVLTF